The present T cell receptor (beta chain) was sequenced within a study of T cell changes during pregnancy in multiple sclerosis. The CDR3 totals 15 residues. Germline CDR1 and CDR2: MGHDK and SYGVNS. Trimming shortened V by 1 base and J by 6 bases, and 15 bases separated the two germline ends. The assay was immunoSEQ multiplex PCR, and TCRdb's table has in-frame clones only and misses some. The sample includes about 73,000 clones, roughly 90% of them seen just once. This TCR came from a female donor in good health, enrolled as a control in a pregnancy study. The chain uses TRBV25-1 and TRBJ1-1, with no clear D. Sequences were derived from peripheral blood, sampled after pregnancy. The DNA for the CDR3 is TGTGCCAGCAGTGAATCCGGGGTCCTCCCACCTGAAGCTTTCTTT. Translating it yields CASSESGVLPPEAFF.